This note documents a single TCR beta chain sequence. Its target is not known. The sample belongs to a study of T cells in narcolepsy. Across the whole study: Donors had narcolepsy type 1 or type 2, or were healthy controls.

Assay used: immunoSEQ multiplex PCR; TCRdb lists only in-frame clones, some missing. The top ten hold more than 0.95% of the sample, which has approximately 30,000 clones, roughly 86% seen once. Study-level points and caveats: Reportedly, autoreactive clonotypes were serially detected in patients' blood but not controls'. Comparing one patient's CSF and blood CD4+ clonotypes highlighted HCRT- and TRIB2-specific autoreactive clonotypes. In some patient and control memory CD4+ samples, autoreactive clones were absent.

V was pared by 4 bases and J by 2 bases, with 7 bases of the junction left unmatched. Germline-derived CDR1 and CDR2 are SGHRS and YFSETQ. The CDR3 runs 15 residues. The TCR comes from a human donor with narcolepsy. The sample was CD45RA- memory CD4+ T cells from PBMCs. The J gene is TRBJ2-3, the V gene TRBV5-1; 7 nucleotides agree with TRBD1. The CDR3: CASSRRTGATDTQYF. CDR3 in DNA: TGCGCCAGCAGCAGACGGACAGGTGCCACAGATACGCAGTATTTT.